This T cell receptor beta chain was captured in a study of T cell changes during pregnancy in multiple sclerosis. Germline values: CDR1 SGHRS, CDR2 YFSETQ. The CDR3 runs 16 residues. The V gene end was trimmed by 1 base and the J gene end by 2 bases; junction bases not matched to a gene: 6. Generated by immunoSEQ multiplex PCR, the TCRdb table keeps only in-frame clones and is missing some. The repertoire holds about 42,000 clones, around four fifths seen once, with 0.55% to 0.65% in the top ten. The clonotype originates from a female donor with multiple sclerosis, enrolled in a pregnancy study. The J gene is TRBJ2-5, the V gene TRBV5-1; TRBD2 matches 9 bases. Specimen: CD4+ T cells from peripheral blood mononuclear cells, collected before pregnancy. The CDR3 DNA reads TGCGCCAGCAGCTTGAGGGTAGCGGGAGCACAAGAGACCCAGTACTTC. It specifies CASSLRVAGAQETQYF.